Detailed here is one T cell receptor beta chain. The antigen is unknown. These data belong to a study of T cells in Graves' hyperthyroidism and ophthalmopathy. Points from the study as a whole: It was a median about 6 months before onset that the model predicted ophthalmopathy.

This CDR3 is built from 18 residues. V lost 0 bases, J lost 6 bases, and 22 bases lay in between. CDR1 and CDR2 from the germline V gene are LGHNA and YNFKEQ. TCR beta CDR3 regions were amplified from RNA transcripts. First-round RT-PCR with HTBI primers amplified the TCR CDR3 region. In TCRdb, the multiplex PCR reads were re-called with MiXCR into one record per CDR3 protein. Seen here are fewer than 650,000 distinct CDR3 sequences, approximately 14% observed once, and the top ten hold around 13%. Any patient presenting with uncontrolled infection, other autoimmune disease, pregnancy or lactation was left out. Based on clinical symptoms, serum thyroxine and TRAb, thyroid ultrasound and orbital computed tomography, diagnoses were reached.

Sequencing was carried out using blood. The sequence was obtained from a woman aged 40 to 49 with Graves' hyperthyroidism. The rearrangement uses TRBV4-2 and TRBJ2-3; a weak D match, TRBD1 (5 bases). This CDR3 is CASSQDRQSGQTTDTQYF. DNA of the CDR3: TGTGCCAGCAGCCAAGATCGACAATCCGGACAAACTACGGATACGCAGTATTTT.